These T cell receptor beta chains were read from a single sample in a study of blood T cell repertoires in COVID-19. Using immunoSEQ multiplex PCR, the repertoire was profiled, and TCRdb retains in-frame clones only, with some absent. The sample includes fewer than 100,000 clones, roughly 90% of them seen just once. Sample: peripheral blood. The receptor source for this set is a woman of 80 years or more with acute or convalescent COVID-19. Both conserved end residues are part of each CDR3. The order of the fields is J gene, V gene, D gene, clone size, CDR3 DNA, CDR3 protein. D genes are given only for firm matches. Clone size is not always given. Where it is, it says once, few, many or a class for expanded clones.

>TRBJ1-2|TRBV19|-|-
TGTGCCAGTAGTATAGGAACCGGGATTTGGGATGGCTACACCTTC
CASSIGTGIWDGYTF
>TRBJ2-1|TRBV19|-|-
TGTGCCAGTAGTAAGGGGCCCATCAATGAGCAGTTCTTC
CASSKGPINEQFF
>TRBJ2-3|TRBV28|-|-
TGTGCTAGCTTGGGCCCGGGCACAGATACGCAGTATTTT
CASLGPGTDTQYF
>TRBJ2-1|TRBV29-1|TRBD2|-
TGCAGCGTTGTCCCACTAGCGGGGGCCTACAATGAGCAGTTCTTC
CSVVPLAGAYNEQFF
>TRBJ2-2|TRBV5-1|-|-
TGCGCCAGCAGCTTGGATGCCCGGGGGAACACCGGGGAGCTGTTTTTT
CASSLDARGNTGELFF
>TRBJ1-2|TRBV4-1|TRBD1|-
TGCGCCAGCAGCCAAACCGGGACAGGGGGGAACTATGGCTACACCTTC
CASSQTGTGGNYGYTF
>TRBJ2-1|TRBV7-8|-|-
TGTGCCAGCAGCTTTTTAAGCGGTGAGCAGTTCTTC
CASSFLSGEQFF
>TRBJ1-1|TRBV12-3/TRBV12-4|-|once
TGTGCCAGCAGTTTCAGGAGGGACGCTGAAGCTTTCTTT
CASSFRRDAEAFF
>TRBJ2-1|TRBV6-5|TRBD2|-
TGTGCCAGCAGGACTAGCGGGAGTTACAATGAGCAGTTCTTC
CASRTSGSYNEQFF
>TRBJ1-5|TRBV19|-|-
TGTGCCAGTAGTATGGCCCCCAGGGTGGGCAATCAGCCCCAGCATTTT
CASSMAPRVGNQPQHF
>TRBJ2-7|TRBV3-1/TRBV3-2|TRBD1|-
TGTGCCAGCAGCGAACCCGGGACAGGGGCCCACGAGCAGTACTTC
CASSEPGTGAHEQYF